This T cell receptor (beta chain) came from a study of shared clonotypes between healthy human individuals (dated by TCRdb to 2018 to 2020). General notes on the study: A couple of women and a few men aged 18 to 49 years were included in the cohort. To increase sequencing depth and limit assay-specific biases, TCR repertoire library preparation and sequencing were carried out by different laboratories using diverse techniques. Each donor's leukapheresis produced roughly between roughly 0.85 and 9.5 billion PBMCs. To estimate repertoire size and how much clonotype sharing occurs between individuals, the study deeply sequenced the blood TCR repertoires of five healthy adults. For each donor, CD4 naive and CD4 memory were each run on three plates, CD8 naive on two plates, and CD8 memory on one plate. Broad study findings and their caveats: Rarefaction of sorted-subset datasets indicated incomplete sequencing despite the large sequencing depth. Pairwise subsampling indicated that sequencing depth was expected to affect the degree of clonotype sharing among donors. Sampling was restricted to blood, and TCR repertoires in tissue are likely to differ from TCR repertoires in blood. Higher generation probabilities were observed for clonotypes shared by all four sorted-subset donors than for non-shared clonotypes. Naive subsets generally had larger estimated clonotype richness than memory subsets did. The genetic and exposure-history diversity represented was limited by the small number of donors. When a few donors were compared, the shared fraction of clonotypes was roughly 5% for naive CD4, 3% to 4% for naive CD8, 2.3% for memory CD4, and less than 0.5% for memory CD8.

Using the deep immunoSEQ assay, TCR CDR3 regions were amplified from genomic DNA by multiplex PCR. Extracted genomic DNA from each cell subset was distributed evenly across all wells of several immunoSEQ 96-well plates, and each plate was treated as a replicate. For sorted subsets, roughly 190 ng of genomic DNA, equivalent to about 30,000 T cell genomes, went into each replicate PCR. Purified libraries were measured with a Qubit 3.0 fluorometer, size-checked on a Bioanalyzer 2100, and measured again with the KAPA Library Quantification kit. Each immunoSEQ 96-well plate was sequenced on its own single-read 150-cycle Illumina NextSeq 550 flow cell. The original pipeline was this. Because the immunoSEQ output held only junctional sequences and lacked quality scores, the filtering could not match the filtering applied to full-length reads. To assign V/J genes and CDR3, sequences were annotated against IMGT germline references using PyIR, a Python wrapper for IgBLAST v1.9. Reads were removed for weak V/J assignments (E-value above 1e-6), missing CDR3, stop codons, out-of-frame junctions, or ambiguous translated residues. V3J clonotypes were defined as sequences sharing an identical inferred V gene, J gene, and CDR3 amino acid sequence. Percentage overlap between repertoires was computed as shared unique clonotypes divided by the size of the smaller repertoire. Richness of each repertoire was evaluated using RTK rarefaction, the Chao1 estimator, and Recon v2.1 estimates of unobserved clonotypes. OLGA was used to compute generation probabilities for all TCRbeta clonotypes that the gDNA method yielded from a handful of donors. TCRdb holds this immuneACCESS table with in-frame rearrangements only. Some clones are missing; in checked studies, unresolved V genes explain under half, and the rest has no known cause. D and trimming were read from the DNA, whereas the V and J calls and clone size are those reported in that table. Counted in this sample were around 2,000,000 clones; 93% of them appeared once. Together, the top ten hold more than 1.5% of the sample.

As regards this clone: The specificity of this receptor is unknown. Within one base of it there is no much larger clone, and no base qualities were kept.

Reading from cysteine to phenylalanine, the CDR3 counts 14 amino acids. Only CDR3 DNA is held: 42 bases, read in frame from base 1. V and J are trimmed by 5 bases and 2 bases, and the gene matches miss 5 bases of the junction. CDR1 and CDR2, per the germline V gene (reference sequence), are LNHDA and SQIVND. For the CD8 naive samples, CD45RO-negative cells were positively selected for CCR7, yielding a CD45RA+CCR7+ population from which TemRA cells were excluded. The donors were healthy, HIV-negative adults with no recently reported acute infections or vaccinations. Every donor was a Caucasian adult living in Nashville, Tennessee, USA. Blood was obtained by leukapheresis, after which PBMCs were separated by Ficoll-Histopaque density gradient centrifugation and cryopreserved in liquid nitrogen vapor phase. Analytical flow cytometry was used to check the purity and quantity of every magnetically sorted T cell population. Genomic DNA was isolated from every sorted fraction and measured by UV absorbance on a Nanodrop 2000c.

In this chain, TRBV19 is recombined with TRBJ1-2, and TRBD1 aligns with 7 junction nucleotides. This sequence originates from a man younger than 30 in good health. Some clones in this sample may be carry-over from other donors' samples. Sequenced sample: naive CD8+ T cells from PBMCs. In the paper's terms, the cell subset or site label means: CD45RA+CCR7+. Here is the DNA: TGTGCCAGTAGTTCACTACAGGGGAACTATGGCTACACCTTC. Translated, it gives CASSSLQGNYGYTF.